These 30 T cell receptor beta chains were sequenced from one sample in a study of CD8 T cells in Susac syndrome. RNA totalling roughly 0.45 to 1 ug underwent reverse transcription with random hexamers. TCRdb reanalysed the immunoSEQ multiplex PCR reads using MiXCR and keeps one entry per CDR3 protein. The sample contains 140,000 or so distinct CDR3 sequences, approximately 95% of which appear only once. What was sequenced was CD4+ T cells from PBMCs. These receptors came from a human donor with multiple sclerosis.

The chain couples TRBV5-1 to TRBJ1-5; D possibly corresponds to TRBD1 (6 bases). CDR1 is SGHRS and CDR2 is YFSETQ in the germline V gene. CDR3 size: 16 residues. Trimming removed 2 bases at V and 6 bases at J, with 18 bases between. In DNA form, the CDR3 reads TGCGCCAGCAGCTTAGGATCGGGGGCCGGTGGTCAGCCCCAGCATTTT. It specifies CASSLGSGAGGQPQHF.

The gene calls are TRBV20-1 and TRBJ1-2; TRBD1 is a possible D gene (5 bases). This CDR3 spans 14 amino acids. From germline, CDR1 is DFQATT and CDR2 SNEGSKA (reference sequence). V lost 0 bases to trimming and J lost 2 bases, with 10 bases between them. CDR3 sequence reads: CSARDRRGNYGYTF. The CDR3 coding sequence is TGCAGTGCTAGAGATAGAAGGGGCAACTATGGCTACACCTTC.

CDR3 loop: CSVGQGVIYNEQFF. CDR3 in DNA: TGCAGCGTTGGACAGGGGGTAATCTACAATGAGCAGTTCTTC. The gene calls are TRBV29-1 and TRBJ2-1; 9 bases agree with TRBD1. V shed 4 bases, J shed 3 bases, and the junction held 4 bases outside the gene matches. The germline V gene encodes CDR1 SQVTM and CDR2 ANQGSEA. CDR3 length: 14 amino acids.

This chain connects TRBV5-6 to TRBJ2-4; D uncertain. Germline V gene sequence: CDR1 SGHDT, CDR2 YYEEEE. Trimming left V 3 bases short and J 6 bases short, with 10 bases between. This CDR3 region has 13 residues. The CDR3 nucleotides read TGTGCCAGCAGCTCTAATCGTGGAAACATTCAGTACTTC. Translating gives CASSSNRGNIQYF.

This clonotype was seen once. The chain uses TRBV3-1 and TRBJ2-7; possibly TRBD1 for D (6 bases). Germline CDR1 reads LGHDT; CDR2 reads YNNKEL (reference sequence). V gave up 0 bases and J gave up 5 bases, with 11 bases separating them. The CDR3 covers 14 residues. CDR3 loop: CASSQEVGGNEQYF. The CDR3 DNA follows: TGTGCCAGCAGCCAAGAGGTAGGGGGTAACGAGCAGTACTTC.

The CDR3 reads CASSSPRSSYNEQFF. CDR3 coding DNA: TGTGCCAGCAGTTCGCCAAGAAGCTCCTACAATGAGCAGTTCTTC. The V gene is TRBV27, the J gene TRBJ2-1; no reliable D call. The CDR3 consists of 15 residues. Trimming stripped 4 bases from V and 0 bases from J, with 10 bases between. Germline V lookup: CDR1 MNHEY, CDR2 SMNVEV (reference sequence).

The chain uses TRBV7-9 and TRBJ2-7, with TRBD1 matching 8 bases. The V and J ends lost 5 bases and 3 bases, in that order; junction bases with no gene match: 9. Germline assignment: CDR1 SEHNR and CDR2 FQNEAQ (reference sequence). The CDR3 has 15 amino acids. This CDR3 is CASSPEAGGLYEQYF. The CDR3 DNA reads as TGTGCCAGCAGCCCCGAGGCAGGGGGCCTCTACGAGCAGTACTTC.

The chain uses TRBV7-9 and TRBJ1-3; TRBD1 agrees at 10 bases. Germline CDR1 SEHNR, CDR2 FQNEAQ (reference sequence). The CDR3 length is 19 residues. Trimming cost V 5 bases and J 0 bases; bases outside gene matches: 13. In DNA form, the CDR3 reads TGTGCCAGCAGCCTTGGGACAGGGGCCTCAGTCACCTCTGGAAACACCATATATTTT. As protein: CASSLGTGASVTSGNTIYF. The entire variable domain, with the rest obtained from reference TRBV7-9 and TRBJ1-3, is as follows: DTGVSQNPRHKITKRGQNVTFRCDPISEHNRLYWYRQTLGQGPEFLTYFQNEAQLEKSRLLSDRFSAERPKGSFSTLEIQRTEQGDSAMYLCASSLGTGASVTSGNTIYFGEGSWLTVV.

The CDR3 coding sequence is TGTGCCAGCAGCCTGACAGGCCACTATGGCTACACCTTC. Translating it yields CASSLTGHYGYTF. The chain combines TRBV12-3 or TRBV12-4 with TRBJ1-2; TRBD1 might be the D (6 bases). CDR3 size: 13 residues. The V gene lost 6 bases and the J gene lost 3 bases, with 11 bases spanning the gap.

This clonotype was picked up one time. This chain joins TRBV20-1 and TRBJ2-7, with 9 bases matching TRBD2. The germline V gene encodes CDR1 DFQATT and CDR2 SNEGSKA (reference sequence). J lost 0 bases, V lost 1 base, and 4 bases had no gene match. This CDR3 region has 15 residues. The CDR3: CSARALSGSSYEQYF. The CDR3 bases are TGCAGTGCTAGAGCTCTTAGCGGGAGCTCCTACGAGCAGTACTTC.

The chain uses TRBV29-1 and TRBJ2-2; 7 nucleotides line up with TRBD2. Germline V gives CDR1 SQVTM, CDR2 ANQGSEA. Trimming cost V 6 bases and J 2 bases; bases outside gene matches: 6. This CDR3 spans 14 amino acids. The CDR3, as DNA: TGCAGCGTCAAAAGGGAGGGAAACACCGGGGAGCTGTTTTTT. Translating gives CSVKREGNTGELFF.

The chain is built from TRBV20-1 and TRBJ1-5; a weak D match, TRBD1 (5 bases). This CDR3 comprises 14 residues. Germline V gene lookup returns CDR1 DFQATT and CDR2 SNEGSKA (reference sequence). Trimming removed 3 bases from V and 0 bases from J, with 9 bases in between. CDR3 DNA sequence: TGCAGTGCTAGCGGGACGATTAGCAATCAGCCCCAGCATTTT. It is translated as CSASGTISNQPQHF.

The V gene is TRBV9, the J gene TRBJ1-1, with D unclear. The CDR3 covers 15 residues. Germline V CDR1 and CDR2: SGDLS, YYNGEE. The ends were cut back, 0 bases at V and 1 base at J, with 10 bases in the middle. The CDR3 is CASSVDLGRNTEAFF. DNA for the CDR3: TGTGCCAGCAGCGTAGACTTAGGTAGGAACACTGAAGCTTTCTTT. The whole variable domain, remainder taken from reference TRBV9 and TRBJ1-1, is DSGVTQTPKHLITATGQRVTLRCSPRSGDLSVYWYQQSLDQGLQFLIQYYNGEERAKGNILERFSAQQFPDLHSELNLSSLELGDSALYFCASSVDLGRNTEAFFGQGTRLTVV.

The rearrangement joins TRBV12-3 or TRBV12-4 to TRBJ2-1; no firm D call. This CDR3 has 15 amino acids. Trimming pared 6 bases from V and 4 bases from J, leaving 16 bases between. The CDR3 spells CASRKTGRDYNEQFF. The CDR3 region has the DNA TGTGCCAGCAGGAAGACTGGCCGTGATTACAATGAGCAGTTCTTC.

This chain connects TRBV12-3 or TRBV12-4 to TRBJ1-5, with 7 bases identical to TRBD1. The junction had 12 bases not matched to a gene; V was cut back by 3 bases and J by 7 bases. The CDR3 is made up of 16 amino acids. The CDR3 sequence is CASSFITGTQGQPQHF. Written as DNA, the CDR3 is TGTGCCAGCAGTTTCATTACCGGGACACAGGGGCAGCCCCAGCATTTT.

The V call is TRBV20-1, the J call TRBJ1-2; D not certain. CDR3 length: 14 residues. V lost 1 base to trimming and J lost 4 bases, with 13 bases between them. Germline V gene lookup returns CDR1 DFQATT and CDR2 SNEGSKA (reference sequence). The CDR3 DNA sequence: TGCAGTGCTAGAGTTTCATTAAACGGCTATGGCTACACCTTC. This codes for CSARVSLNGYGYTF.

J is TRBJ1-1 and V is TRBV29-1; 7 nucleotides match TRBD1. Germline V gives CDR1 SQVTM, CDR2 ANQGSEA. The CDR3 covers 16 residues. Trimming took 1 base from V and 4 from J; bases not matched to a gene: 12. CDR3 loop: CSVEAKRQGRGTEAFF. Written as DNA, the CDR3 is TGCAGCGTTGAAGCCAAGCGACAGGGTCGGGGCACTGAAGCTTTCTTT.

The chain combines TRBV12-3 or TRBV12-4 with TRBJ2-7; D is tentatively TRBD1 or TRBD2 (5 bases each). Between the trimmed V and J ends, which lost 6 bases and 5 bases, there was a span of 17 bases. This CDR3 region has 14 residues. For the CDR3, the DNA is TGTGCCAGCAGCCCCTCAGGGACCTTCGACGAGCAGTACTTC. Amino acid sequence: CASSPSGTFDEQYF.

V is TRBV7-9 and J is TRBJ2-7; D remains unclear. Trimming took 2 bases from V and 1 from J, leaving 6 bases between them. The CDR3 is 13 amino acids. Germline CDR1 reads SEHNR; CDR2 reads FQNEAQ (reference sequence). CDR3: CASSLTESYEQYF. The CDR3 nucleotides read TGTGCCAGCAGCTTAACAGAGTCCTACGAGCAGTACTTC. Variable domain in full (rest from reference TRBV7-9 and TRBJ2-7): DTGVSQNPRHKITKRGQNVTFRCDPISEHNRLYWYRQTLGQGPEFLTYFQNEAQLEKSRLLSDRFSAERPKGSFSTLEIQRTEQGDSAMYLCASSLTESYEQYFGPGTRLTVT.

The chain couples TRBV23-1 to TRBJ2-7; D is perhaps TRBD1 (6 bases). TRBV23-1 is sorted into the ORF group, with uncertain function. The CDR3 sequence is 16 residues long. V was pared by 0 bases and J by 6 bases, with 18 bases between. The CDR3 spells CASSQSSGEREGEQYF. The CDR3 DNA follows: TGCGCCAGCAGTCAATCATCAGGGGAGAGGGAAGGCGAGCAGTACTTC.

CDR3 loop: CASSSPSGGRDEQYF. The CDR3 DNA is TGTGCCAGCAGTTCACCTAGCGGGGGGCGGGACGAGCAGTACTTC. The chain has TRBV27 and TRBJ2-7, with 11 positions matching TRBD2. This CDR3 is built from 15 residues. Trimming at V came to 4 bases and at J to 5 bases, leaving 7 bases not matched to a gene. CDR1 and CDR2 (germline): MNHEY, SMNVEV (reference sequence).

The chain joins TRBV20-1 to TRBJ2-5; D is undetermined. The CDR3 contains 11 residues. Germline V gene lookup returns CDR1 DFQATT and CDR2 SNEGSKA (reference sequence). DNA for the CDR3: TGCAGGCCTGGAGCTCTGGAGACCCAGTACTTC. The encoded protein is CRPGALETQYF.

This rearrangement joins TRBV3-1 to TRBJ2-1; 9 bases align to TRBD2. Germline-derived CDR1 and CDR2 are LGHDT and YNNKEL (reference sequence). V dropped 0 bases and J dropped 10; count of bases not matched to a gene: 4. There are 14 residues in the CDR3. In nucleotides, the CDR3 is TGTGCCAGCAGCCAAGATGGGACTAGCATAGAGCAGTTCTTC. It translates to CASSQDGTSIEQFF.

The gene calls are TRBV5-4 and TRBJ2-1; D remains unclear. Germline V lookup: CDR1 SGHNT, CDR2 YYREEE (reference sequence). This CDR3 is built from 13 residues. Trimming removed 0 bases at V and 8 bases at J, with 9 bases between. The CDR3 region is CASSLEVADEQFF. DNA for the CDR3: TGTGCCAGCAGCTTGGAGGTCGCCGATGAGCAGTTCTTC. Looking up the rest from reference TRBV5-4 and TRBJ2-1 gives the full variable domain: ETGVTQSPTHLIKTRGQQVTLRCSSQSGHNTVSWYQQALGQGPQFIFQYYREEENGRGNFPPRFSGLQFPNYSSELNVNALELDDSALYLCASSLEVADEQFFGPGTRLTVL.

This clonotype was seen a single time. This chain connects TRBV18 to TRBJ2-1; 16 bases agree with TRBD2. This CDR3 comprises 18 residues. The V and J ends lost 3 bases and 7 bases, in that order; junction bases with no gene match: 9. Per the germline V gene, CDR1 is KGHSH and CDR2 is LQKENI. Written as DNA, the CDR3 is TGTGCCAGCTCACCTCCCGGGACTAGCGGGGGGGCCGGAAATGAGCAGTTCTTC. Amino acid sequence: CASSPPGTSGGAGNEQFF.

This clonotype was counted between two and nine times. This chain uses TRBV7-3 with TRBJ2-1; D might be TRBD1 (7 bases). This CDR3 is 12 amino acids long. Germline assignment: CDR1 SGHTA and CDR2 FQGTGA. Trimming removed 5 bases from V and 13 bases from J, with 15 bases in between. CDR3 DNA: TGTGCCAGCAGCCCAGGGGGGACTGACCAGTTCTTC. Translated, it gives CASSPGGTDQFF.

The chain couples TRBV11-2 to TRBJ2-7; D is possibly TRBD1 (5 bases). Per the germline V gene, CDR1 is SGHAT and CDR2 is FQNNGV. V was clipped by 0 bases and J by 4 bases, with 13 bases between them. There are 15 residues in the CDR3. As DNA, the CDR3 is TGTGCCAGCAGCTTAGATGACAGAACCTCGTACGAGCAGTACTTC. Amino acid sequence: CASSLDDRTSYEQYF.

Notes on this clonotype: The junction differs from germline at one of its ends, possibly a read error. The rearrangement links TRBV20-1 to TRBJ2-7, with 7 bases identical to TRBD1. There are 13 residues in the CDR3. CDR1 and CDR2 from the germline V gene are DFQATT and SNEGSKA (reference sequence). The CDR3 is CSADPTGTYKQYF. Written as DNA, the CDR3 is TGCAGTGCTGATCCGACAGGGACCTACAAGCAGTACTTC.

The rearrangement links TRBV27 to TRBJ2-7, with TRBD2 matching 7 bases. V lost 3 bases to trimming and J lost 5 bases; unmatched junction nucleotides: 7. This CDR3 is 14 amino acids long. Germline-derived CDR1 and CDR2 are MNHEY and SMNVEV (reference sequence). The CDR3 DNA reads as TGTGCCAGCAGTTTCATCCAGGGAGGGAACGAGCAGTACTTC. Translation: CASSFIQGGNEQYF.

This clonotype was seen only once. The chain uses TRBV2 and TRBJ1-1, with D perhaps TRBD1 (5 bases). Germline values: CDR1 SNHLY, CDR2 FYNNEI. The ends were cut back, 4 bases at V and 4 bases at J, with 10 bases in the middle. This CDR3 spans 13 amino acids. This CDR3 reads CASSAGTATEAFF. The CDR3 DNA reads as TGTGCCAGCAGTGCGGGGACTGCCACTGAAGCTTTCTTT.